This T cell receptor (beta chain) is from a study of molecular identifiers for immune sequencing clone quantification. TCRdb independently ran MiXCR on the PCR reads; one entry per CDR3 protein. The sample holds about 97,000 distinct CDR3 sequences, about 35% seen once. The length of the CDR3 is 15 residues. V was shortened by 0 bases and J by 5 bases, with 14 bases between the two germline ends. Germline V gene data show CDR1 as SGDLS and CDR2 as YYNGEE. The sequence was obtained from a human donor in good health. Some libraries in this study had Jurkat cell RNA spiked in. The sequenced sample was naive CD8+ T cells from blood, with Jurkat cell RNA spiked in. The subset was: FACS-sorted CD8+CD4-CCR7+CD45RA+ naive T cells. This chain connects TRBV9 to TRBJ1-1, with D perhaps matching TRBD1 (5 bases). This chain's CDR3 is CASSVEGEAVTEAFF. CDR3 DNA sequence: TGTGCCAGCAGCGTAGAAGGGGAGGCCGTAACTGAAGCTTTCTTT.